These T cell receptor beta chains were read from a single sample in a study of CXCR3-negative and CXCR3-positive naive CD8 T cells. TCRdb reprocessed the 5' RACE reads, keeping one entry per CDR3 protein, no DNA. The sample table sets out 100,000 to 150,000 distinct CDR3 sequences. Input material: naive CXCR3- CD8+ T cells from blood. These receptor sequences come from a human donor in good health. Some clones in this sample may be carry-over from other donors' samples. CDR3s include the opening cysteine and the closing phenylalanine or tryptophan.

J: TRBJ2-3; V: TRBV6-6; CDR3: CASSHGPGQDTQYF
J: TRBJ2-7; V: TRBV7-9; CDR3: CASSRSSDRTYEQYF
J: TRBJ2-3; V: TRBV9; CDR3: CASSVVAGGHDTQYF
J: TRBJ2-5; V: TRBV29-1; CDR3: CSVEGMIGGAGYQETQYF
J: TRBJ1-2; V: TRBV29-1; CDR3: CSVDRTSYGYTF
J: TRBJ2-5; V: TRBV5-1; CDR3: CASSLLQETQYF
J: TRBJ2-1; V: TRBV20-1; CDR3: CSASIIGWGNEQFF
J: TRBJ1-4; V: TRBV7-9; CDR3: CASSLAPADLREKLFF
J: TRBJ1-5; V: TRBV7-9; CDR3: CASSLGREANQPQHF
J: TRBJ2-7; V: TRBV20-1; CDR3: CSARPIPSYEQYF
J: TRBJ2-7; V: TRBV4-1; CDR3: CANSQDEGWDEQYF
J: TRBJ2-5; V: TRBV12-3/TRBV12-4; CDR3: CASSPGGVTTQYF
J: TRBJ2-1; V: TRBV29-1; CDR3: CSFQLGPYNEQFF
J: TRBJ2-3; V: TRBV4-3; CDR3: CASSSSGTSSDTQYF
J: TRBJ1-4; V: TRBV18; CDR3: CASSPPDADEKLFF
J: TRBJ2-7; V: TRBV3-1; CDR3: CASSAGQTNYEQYF
J: TRBJ2-7; V: TRBV20-1; CDR3: CSARHAATYEQYF
J: TRBJ2-5; V: TRBV9; CDR3: CASSVNPRSGGGETQYF
J: TRBJ1-6; V: TRBV4-3; CDR3: CASSQRQGISPLHF
J: TRBJ2-1; V: TRBV27; CDR3: CASSSRVLTSGGAVLEQFF
J: TRBJ2-7; V: TRBV29-1; CDR3: CSVEAIGDTESYEQYF
J: TRBJ2-2; V: TRBV27; CDR3: CASSLSAGELLF
J: TRBJ2-7; V: TRBV5-6; CDR3: CASSLGAASYEQYF
J: TRBJ2-3; V: TRBV12-3/TRBV12-4; CDR3: CASRTSGSTDTQYF
J: TRBJ2-5; V: TRBV6-5; CDR3: CASSLFFGTKETQYF
J: TRBJ1-1; V: TRBV7-8; CDR3: CASSLGTAEAFF
J: TRBJ1-2; V: TRBV20-1; CDR3: CSALQTGYGYTF
J: TRBJ2-3; V: TRBV7-3; CDR3: CASPTTAGSTDTQYF